Presented here are 5 T cell receptor beta chains from one specimen sequenced in a study of glioma-infiltrating T cells after dendritic cell vaccination. The data were produced by immunoSEQ multiplex PCR, yet TCRdb's version contains in-frame clones alone and is incomplete. The table lists approximately 90,000 clones, roughly four fifths of them singletons. The time point: after dendritic cell vaccination, including at tumor progression/relapse. Sequenced here: blood, sampled after dendritic cell vaccination. Receptors were obtained from a human donor with glioblastoma.

The count of this clone is one. CDR3 sequence: CASGTKDSYNEQFF. CDR3 nucleotide sequence: TGCGCCAGCGGGACGAAGGACAGTTACAATGAGCAGTTCTTC. V and J are TRBV5-1 and TRBJ2-1, with a tentative D call TRBD1 (6 bases). The germline V gene has CDR1 SGHRS and CDR2 YFSETQ. This CDR3 spans 14 amino acids. V lost 7 bases, J lost 4 bases, and 15 bases lay in between.

This chain links TRBV6-5 with TRBJ2-7; D is perhaps TRBD2 (5 bases). From germline, CDR1 is MNHEY and CDR2 SVGAGI. The CDR3 contains 11 residues. Trimming left V 6 bases short and J 5 bases short, with 8 bases between. In DNA form, the CDR3 reads TGTGCCAGCAGCCCCGGGGACGAGCAGTACTTC. Protein: CASSPGDEQYF.

The rearrangement uses TRBV18 and TRBJ2-7; D is possibly TRBD2 (6 bases). The CDR3 contains 13 residues. V was shortened by 3 bases and J by 6 bases, with 12 bases between the two germline ends. Germline V gene sequence: CDR1 KGHSH, CDR2 LQKENI. The DNA for the CDR3 is TGTGCCAGCTCACCTAGCGGTGAAAGCGAGCAGTACGTC. It encodes CASSPSGESEQYV.

V is TRBV7-2 and J is TRBJ2-7; D unresolved. Germline V gene lookup returns CDR1 SGHTA and CDR2 FQGNSA. This CDR3 has 11 amino acids. With 3 bases removed from V and 7 bases from J, the gap between germline ends came to 7 bases. This CDR3 reads CASSFEVEQYF. The CDR3 DNA follows: TGTGCCAGCAGCTTTGAGGTGGAGCAGTACTTC.

This clone has a handful of counts. This chain's CDR3 is CASSPRDGGGYTF. In DNA, the CDR3 is TGTGCCAGCTCACCACGGGACGGGGGAGGCTACACCTTC. The chain has TRBV18 and TRBJ1-2; the D gene is possibly TRBD1 (5 bases). Germline V gene data show CDR1 as KGHSH and CDR2 as LQKENI. The CDR3 is made up of 13 amino acids. Trimming shortened V by 1 base and J by 8 bases, and 11 bases separated the two germline ends.